This T cell receptor (beta chain) stems from a study of T cell changes during pregnancy in multiple sclerosis. Produced via immunoSEQ multiplex PCR; TCRdb's table is partial and in-frame only. Among about 73,000 clones listed, under 90% were seen once. The V and J ends lost 6 bases and 2 bases respectively, with 13 bases between them. This CDR3 spans 14 amino acids. Germline assignment: CDR1 MNHEY and CDR2 SMNVEV (reference sequence). This chain joins TRBV27 and TRBJ2-5; a weak D match, TRBD2 (5 bases). The input for sequencing was peripheral blood, taken after pregnancy. The sequence was obtained from a female donor in good health, enrolled as a control in a pregnancy study. The CDR3 DNA sequence: TGTGCCAGCAGGGCGAGACGGGGACAAGAGACCCAGTACTTC. Its protein is CASRARRGQETQYF.